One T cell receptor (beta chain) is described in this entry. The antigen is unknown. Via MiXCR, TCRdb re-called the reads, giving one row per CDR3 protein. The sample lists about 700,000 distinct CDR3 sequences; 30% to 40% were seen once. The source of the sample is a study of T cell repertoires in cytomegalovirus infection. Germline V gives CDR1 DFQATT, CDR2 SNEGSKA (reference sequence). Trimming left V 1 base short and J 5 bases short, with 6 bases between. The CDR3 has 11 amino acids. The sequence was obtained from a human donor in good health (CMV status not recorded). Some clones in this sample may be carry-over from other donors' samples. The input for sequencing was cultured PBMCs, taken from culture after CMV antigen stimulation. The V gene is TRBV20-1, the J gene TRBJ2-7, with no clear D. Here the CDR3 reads CSARGTNEQYF. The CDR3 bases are TGCAGTGCTAGAGGGACGAACGAGCAGTACTTC.